This is a list of T cell receptor beta chains from one sample in a study of early T cells in non-severe SARS-CoV-2 infection. TCRdb processed the 5' RACE reads anew with MiXCR; each CDR3 protein has one entry. The sample lists about 69,000 distinct CDR3 sequences; roughly 9.5% were seen once. The sample taken for sequencing was whole blood. The receptors stem from an adult who was a healthcare worker with PCR-confirmed SARS-CoV-2 infection or an uninfected control (not recorded which). CDR3s leave out the opening cysteine and the closing phenylalanine or tryptophan.

ASSLGTEQF,TRBV5-4,TRBJ2-1
ASSSERLRTDTQY,TRBV5-5,TRBJ2-3
ASSFLEKETQY,TRBV11-2,TRBJ2-5
ASSFNRGSEQY,TRBV5-6,TRBJ2-7
ASSASSGFTDTQY,TRBV6-2/TRBV6-3,TRBJ2-3
ASSSNLDQPQH,TRBV7-9,TRBJ1-5
ASSRGGDTNYGYT,TRBV6-1,TRBJ1-2
SALATLDTQY,TRBV20-1,TRBJ2-3
SVDGGIGYT,TRBV29-1,TRBJ1-2
ASSSGLAGPGELF,TRBV5-4,TRBJ2-2
ASSGGYGGETQY,TRBV2,TRBJ2-5
ASSYKRGDTEAF,TRBV6-6,TRBJ1-1
ASSQRGAGGPDEQF,TRBV4-1,TRBJ2-1
SARVPPGQATEAF,TRBV20-1,TRBJ1-1
ASSSPASGSTGELF,TRBV6-2/TRBV6-3,TRBJ2-2
ATSDQGTSGVYNEQF,TRBV24-1,TRBJ2-1
ASSPGQGFYEQY,TRBV18,TRBJ2-7
ASSYTGGRETQY,TRBV27,TRBJ2-5
ASSLVPSGNNEQF,TRBV5-1,TRBJ2-1
SARDNSGRGTGELF,TRBV20-1,TRBJ2-2
SVDLTSGTDTQY,TRBV29-1,TRBJ2-3
ASSPLDRHYEQY,TRBV27,TRBJ2-7
ASSLQGKLF,TRBV5-6,TRBJ1-4
AWRHTSSGNTIY,TRBV30,TRBJ1-3
SVEESGGLAEGEQF,TRBV29-1,TRBJ2-1
ASSLQVKETQY,TRBV9,TRBJ2-5
ASSLAWAGNTEAF,TRBV5-1,TRBJ1-1
SASPTGYNEQF,TRBV20-1,TRBJ2-1
ASSLWLAGVGFDTQY,TRBV7-2,TRBJ2-3
AIRVGQGGYGYT,TRBV10-3,TRBJ1-2
ASSLVGGSGANVLT,TRBV7-2,TRBJ2-6
ASSLAPQGARDKNIQY,TRBV11-2,TRBJ2-4
ASSPGTGRGNTIY,TRBV12-3/TRBV12-4,TRBJ1-3
ASSFGSSSQPQH,TRBV27,TRBJ1-5
ASRRLAGRTDTQY,TRBV2,TRBJ2-3
ASSDSAGGPDTQY,TRBV2,TRBJ2-3
ASSFQSGEGPEAF,TRBV5-1,TRBJ1-1
AISPGGRSTDTQY,TRBV10-3,TRBJ2-3
ASSQNRDRHYNEQF,TRBV7-8,TRBJ2-1
ASSSDGGFNSPLH,TRBV7-3,TRBJ1-6
ASSLAGSPLH,TRBV7-2,TRBJ1-6
AISESSGTGKEQY,TRBV10-3,TRBJ2-7
ASSPPGQIYNEQF,TRBV27,TRBJ2-1
SVTRTDTQY,TRBV29-1,TRBJ2-3
ASSVRRGGDGYT,TRBV19,TRBJ1-2
ASSGNRASSYNEQF,TRBV6-1,TRBJ2-1
SARRLAISETQY,TRBV20-1,TRBJ2-5
SGQRDLNTEAF,TRBV29-1,TRBJ1-1
ASSEAGTTLYEQY,TRBV2,TRBJ2-7
ASRGQGRGSPLH,TRBV6-6,TRBJ1-6
SAVQENTGELF,TRBV20-1,TRBJ2-2
ASGLVNEQF,TRBV12-5,TRBJ2-1
ASSLEGLVGDTQY,TRBV7-6,TRBJ2-3
ASSPQDQETQY,TRBV18,TRBJ2-5
ASTGGTGWNSPLH,TRBV7-2,TRBJ1-6
ASSPGIRQPQH,TRBV19,TRBJ1-5
ASYKEGRENTGELF,TRBV7-9,TRBJ2-2
SARGSLTNYGYT,TRBV20-1,TRBJ1-2
ASSPRRSTEAF,TRBV7-2,TRBJ1-1